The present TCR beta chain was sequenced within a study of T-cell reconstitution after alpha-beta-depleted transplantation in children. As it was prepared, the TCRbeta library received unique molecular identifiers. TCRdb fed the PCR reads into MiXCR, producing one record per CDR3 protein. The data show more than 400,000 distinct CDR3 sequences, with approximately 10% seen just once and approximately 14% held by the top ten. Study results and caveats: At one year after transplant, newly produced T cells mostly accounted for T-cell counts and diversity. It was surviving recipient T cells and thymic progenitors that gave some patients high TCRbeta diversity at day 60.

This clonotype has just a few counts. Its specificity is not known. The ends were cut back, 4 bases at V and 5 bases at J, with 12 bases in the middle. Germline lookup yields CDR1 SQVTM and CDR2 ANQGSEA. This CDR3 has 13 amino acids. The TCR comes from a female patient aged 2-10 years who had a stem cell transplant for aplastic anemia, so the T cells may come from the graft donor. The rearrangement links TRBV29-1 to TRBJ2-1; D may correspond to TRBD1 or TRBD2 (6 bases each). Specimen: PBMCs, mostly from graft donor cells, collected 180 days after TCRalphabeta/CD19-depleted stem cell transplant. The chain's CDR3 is CSVVRDTNNEQFF. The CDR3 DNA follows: TGCAGCGTTGTGCGGGACACTAACAATGAGCAGTTCTTC.